This T cell receptor (beta chain) is from a study of blood T cell repertoires in COVID-19. Study as a whole: Sources were T cells, B-cell-depleted T cells, or PBMCs; the material itself was cDNA or gDNA.

Authors' methods: For nucleated cells, counts were estimated from reference gene primer amplification. The repertoire was sequenced with immunoSEQ multiplex PCR; TCRdb's copy has only in-frame clones and lacks some. From that table come the V and J calls and clone size; the DNA was used to work out D and trimming. The sample has hundreds of thousands of clones, roughly 90% seen once. Per germline, CDR1 SGHTA and CDR2 FQGNSA. V shed 5 bases and J 3 bases; nucleotides not matched to a gene: 6. CDR3 size: 15 residues. Source material: PBMCs or T cells enriched from blood (not recorded which). The clonotype originates from a man aged 55-75 years who had recovered from COVID-19. The V gene is TRBV7-2, the J gene TRBJ1-5; 8 bases match TRBD1. The CDR3 DNA sequence: TGTGCCAGCAGCATCAGGACAGGGACCAATCAGCCCCAGCATTTT. This gives the protein CASSIRTGTNQPQHF.